The sequence of this TCR beta chain was determined in a study of cytomegalovirus exposure and HLA in healthy donors. Study outcomes and limitations: Reportedly, diagnosis of cytomegalovirus status by the classifier showed high specificity and sensitivity. Later analysis associated a missense DCLRE1C variant with TCR beta V- and J-gene trimming.

Germline V gives CDR1 SEHNR, CDR2 FQNEAQ (reference sequence). The trim removed 1 base at V and 7 bases at J, leaving 7 bases unmatched. This CDR3 is built from 15 residues. Each of the donors was a healthy bone marrow donor. Concerning this clone itself: The antigen is not known.

This PCR relied on a set of 60 Vbeta primers and 13 Jbeta primers. In the original processing: A follow-up analysis tallied tens of millions of unique TCR beta chains, roughly 11 million shared. Clones were sequenced by immunoSEQ multiplex PCR, and TCRdb holds only the in-frame ones, with some missing. Clone size and V and J calls were adopted from that table, with D and trimming inferred from the DNA. This sample's table has tens of thousands of clones. The TCR comes from a male donor in good health and CMV-seronegative. The sequenced sample was PBMCs. The genes are TRBV7-9 and TRBJ2-7; 10 bases line up with TRBD2. The CDR3: CASSLDGTSVREQYF. CDR3 DNA: TGTGCCAGCAGCTTAGATGGGACTAGCGTCAGGGAGCAGTACTTC.